The 29 T cell receptor beta chains presented below share a single source sample, sequenced in a study of blood T cells in healthy people across ages. PCR was performed a second time for about 7 to 11 cycles using a sample-barcoded 5' primer and a J-beta primer mix. MiXCR, run by TCRdb on the 5' RACE reads, gives a single entry per CDR3 protein. The sample has about 510,000 distinct CDR3 sequences, roughly a quarter seen once. The data also belong to a second study, concerning T cells of mothers and their children.

The sequenced material came from blood. All receptors derive from a boy aged 2 to 10 in good health.

This clonotype has more than one count but fewer than ten. V gene TRBV27 combines with J gene TRBJ2-1, with D maybe TRBD1 (5 bases). V was clipped by 7 bases and J by 6 bases, with 13 bases between them. Germline V gene sequence: CDR1 MNHEY, CDR2 SMNVEV (reference sequence). CDR3 length equals 13 residues. The CDR3 DNA sequence: TGTGCCAGCAAATGGGCAGGGTTCAATGAGCAGTTCTTC. Translated: CASKWAGFNEQFF.

This rearrangement joins TRBV5-5 to TRBJ2-5, with no clear D. V was trimmed by 0 bases and J by 4 bases, leaving 7 bases between them. CDR1 and CDR2 (germline): SGHKS, YYEKEE (reference sequence). This CDR3 has 13 amino acids. CDR3 loop: CASSLVAPETQYF. For the CDR3, the DNA is TGTGCCAGCAGCTTGGTTGCACCAGAGACCCAGTACTTC. Full variable domain (remainder filled in from reference TRBV5-5 and TRBJ2-5): DAGVTQSPTHLIKTRGQQVTLRCSPISGHKSVSWYQQVLGQGPQFIFQYYEKEERGRGNFPDRFSARQFPNYSSELNVNALLLGDSALYLCASSLVAPETQYFGPGTRLLVL.

The chain employs TRBV15 and TRBJ2-1; possibly TRBD2 for D (5 bases). Germline loops: CDR1 LNHNV, CDR2 YYDKDF (reference sequence). Trimming removed 5 bases at V and 6 bases at J, with 20 bases between. The CDR3 consists of 16 residues. The CDR3 reads CATSRPSRSYRNEQFF. The CDR3 bases are TGTGCCACCAGCCGTCCTAGCAGGAGCTACCGCAATGAGCAGTTCTTC.

In the case of this clonotype: In this CDR3 the conserved last residue, phenylalanine or tryptophan, is missing, so a read error is likely. No DNA is shown, since the ends of the CDR3 on it are uncertain; the CDR3 is the one TCRdb lists. The V gene is TRBV5-6, the J gene TRBJ2-1; the table calls TRBD1, which could not be checked here. Inclusive of both ends, the CDR3 amounts to 12 amino acids. CDR1 is SGHDT, CDR2 YYEEEE, per germline. The CDR3 region is CASSSTGTGSTV.

At least ten counts were recorded for this clonotype. At one of its ends the junction is not consistent with the germline gene, which may arise from a read error. The V gene is TRBV7-2, the J gene TRBJ2-4, with D perhaps TRBD2 (8 bases). CDR1 SGHTA and CDR2 FQGNSA come from the germline V gene. This CDR3 has 13 amino acids. DNA for the CDR3: TGTGCCAGCAGCTTAGTCAGCGGGGGACAGTGGGTCTTC. Translation gives CASSLVSGGQWVF.

The chain couples TRBV14 to TRBJ2-4; no clear D. Germline V lookup: CDR1 SGHDN, CDR2 FVKESK. Trimming removed 4 bases from V and 1 base from J, with 20 bases in between. This CDR3 region has 18 residues. CDR3 sequence (DNA): TGTGCCAGCAGCCCGTTAACGGTGCCGGCCAGGGCCAAAAACATTCAGTACTTC. Protein: CASSPLTVPARAKNIQYF.

The chain combines TRBV30 with TRBJ2-5, with D hard to call. The germline CDR1 and CDR2 sequences are GTSNPN and SVGIG (reference sequence). Trimming removed 2 bases at V and 5 bases at J, with 18 bases between. CDR3 length equals 15 residues. Written as DNA, the CDR3 is TGTGCCTGGAGTCCTTTATGGCTAGATCGGGAGACCCAGTACTTC. This codes for CAWSPLWLDRETQYF.

About this clonotype: The missing conserved phenylalanine or tryptophan at the end of this CDR3 makes a read error likely. This rearrangement joins TRBV25-1 to TRBJ2-5; the D gene is possibly TRBD1 (5 bases). The J call is doubtful: the DNA matches TRBJ2-7 better. This CDR3 spans 12 amino acids. Germline values: CDR1 MGHDK, CDR2 SYGVNS. CDR3 in DNA: TGTGCCAGCAGCACTCAGGGTTCCGAGCAGTACATC. This sequence encodes CASSTQGSEQYI.

The chain combines TRBV7-2 with TRBJ2-2; the D is unclear. The CDR3 extends over 12 amino acids. The germline V gene encodes CDR1 SGHTA and CDR2 FQGNSA. The ends were cut back, 5 bases at V and 8 bases at J, with 9 bases in the middle. The CDR3 sequence is CASSLAWGELFF. The DNA for the CDR3 is TGTGCCAGCAGCCTCGCGTGGGGGGAGCTGTTTTTT.

The chain recombines TRBV6-1 with TRBJ2-7, with D hard to call. Germline CDR1 reads MNHNS; CDR2 reads SASEGT. Trimming took off 1 base at V and 4 bases at J, with 5 bases between the two ends. The CDR3 covers 12 residues. CDR3 DNA sequence: TGTGCCAGCAGTGAAGAAATTTACGAGCAGTACTTC. This gives the protein CASSEEIYEQYF.

The rearrangement uses TRBV11-1 and TRBJ2-5; D could derive from TRBD1 or TRBD2 (7 bases each). Germline lookup yields CDR1 SGHAT and CDR2 FQDESV (reference sequence). This CDR3 spans 20 amino acids. V lost 5 bases and J lost 4, with 32 bases in between. The CDR3 region has the DNA TGTGCCAGCAGCCCAACTTACGGGGGAGGGGGCGTCCGGCGTAGAGAGACCCAGTACTTC. It codes for CASSPTYGGGGVRRRETQYF.

A few counts support this clonotype. This chain joins TRBV12-3 or TRBV12-4 and TRBJ2-1; D is unresolved. The V end was cut by 5 bases, the J end by 0 bases, with 11 bases between. The CDR3 covers 15 residues. CDR3 sequence: CASSPHSSSYNEQFF. Written as DNA, the CDR3 is TGTGCCAGCAGTCCCCACTCGAGCTCCTACAATGAGCAGTTCTTC.

The sample holds a few counts of this clonotype. The V call is TRBV5-1, the J call TRBJ2-3; D is undetermined. The V and J ends lost 0 bases and 5 bases respectively, with 10 bases between them. The germline CDR1 and CDR2 sequences are SGHRS and YFSETQ. CDR3 size: 14 residues. CDR3 in DNA: TGCGCCAGCAGCTTGGATCAGGCCGTAGATACGCAGTATTTT. This gives the protein CASSLDQAVDTQYF.

The V call is TRBV20-1, the J call TRBJ1-1, with 8 nucleotides matching TRBD1. The germline V gene encodes CDR1 DFQATT and CDR2 SNEGSKA (reference sequence). CDR3 size: 15 residues. The junction had 4 bases not matched to a gene; V was cut back by 0 bases and J by 1 base. CDR3 in amino acids: CSARDRTGRNTEAFF. The CDR3 DNA reads TGCAGTGCTAGAGATAGGACAGGGCGGAACACTGAAGCTTTCTTT.

This rearrangement joins TRBV7-9 to TRBJ2-6; unclear D gene. The germline V and J ends were trimmed by 1 base and 0 bases, with 10 bases remaining between them. In germline, CDR1 is SEHNR, CDR2 FQNEAQ (reference sequence). The CDR3 is made up of 17 amino acids. The CDR3 sequence: CASSLVGVLSGANVLTF. DNA for the CDR3: TGTGCCAGCAGCTTAGTAGGCGTTCTCTCTGGGGCCAACGTCCTGACTTTC.

This clonotype was counted only a few times. The genes are TRBV4-3 and TRBJ2-5; 9 bases match TRBD2. The DNA end lines up better with TRBJ2-1; the J call may be wrong. Germline V gene lookup returns CDR1 LGHNA and CDR2 YSLEER. This CDR3 spans 15 amino acids. CDR3 bases: TGCGCCAGCAGCCAAGATTACAGCGGGAGGAATGAGCAGTTCTTC. Amino acid sequence: CASSQDYSGRNEQFF.

The CDR3 DNA is TGTGCCAGCAGTTTGAGGCGGGACACCGGGGAGCTGTTTTTT. This gives the protein CASSLRRDTGELFF. The chain uses TRBV27 and TRBJ2-2; possibly TRBD2 for D (5 bases). The CDR3 has 14 amino acids. V gave up 3 bases and J gave up 3 bases, with 8 bases separating them. CDR1 and CDR2 from the germline V gene are MNHEY and SMNVEV (reference sequence).

The V call is TRBV20-1, the J call TRBJ2-7, with D possibly being TRBD1 (6 bases). In germline, CDR1 is DFQATT, CDR2 SNEGSKA (reference sequence). Trimming stripped 5 bases from V and 3 bases from J, with 23 bases between. The CDR3 spans 16 residues. CDR3 sequence reads: CSAFARWGLRGYEQYF. Written as DNA, the CDR3 is TGCAGTGCTTTCGCGAGGTGGGGGCTTCGCGGCTACGAGCAGTACTTC.

This clonotype was detected only a few times. The V and J genes are TRBV4-1 and TRBJ2-4; D remains unclear. V dropped 3 bases and J dropped 8 bases, with 11 bases sitting between them. The CDR3 length is 13 residues. Germline CDR1 reads MGHRA; CDR2 reads YSYEKL. The CDR3: CASSHSSEDIQYF. The CDR3 DNA sequence: TGCGCCAGCAGCCATTCGAGCGAGGACATTCAGTACTTC.

This chain links TRBV6-5 with TRBJ2-7, with D unresolved. The germline CDR1 and CDR2 sequences are MNHEY and SVGAGI. The germline V and J ends were trimmed by 0 bases and 5 bases, with 8 bases remaining between them. The CDR3 has 13 residues. The CDR3 region is CASSYSSKDEQYF. CDR3 bases: TGTGCCAGCAGTTACTCGTCCAAGGACGAGCAGTACTTC.

The V gene is TRBV29-1, the J gene TRBJ2-7; 10 bases agree with TRBD1. Germline CDR1 SQVTM, CDR2 ANQGSEA. V was clipped by 7 bases and J by 6 bases; unmatched bases: 12. CDR3 length: 14 residues. CDR3 DNA sequence: TGCAGCGCCCTGTCCGGGACAGGGGAATCCGAGCAGTACTTC. This codes for CSALSGTGESEQYF.

The chain is built from TRBV20-1 and TRBJ1-5; 7 nucleotides agree with TRBD1. Germline values: CDR1 DFQATT, CDR2 SNEGSKA (reference sequence). V gave up 3 bases and J gave up 7 bases; unmatched junction bases: 6. This CDR3 is 13 amino acids long. This CDR3 reads CSARTGSDQPQHF. The CDR3 DNA reads TGCAGTGCTAGGACAGGGTCGGACCAGCCCCAGCATTTT.

Remarks on this clonotype: Being one base from a much bigger clone, this may be a read error. Without the conserved terminal phenylalanine or tryptophan, this CDR3 likely stems from a read error. The chain recombines TRBV9 with TRBJ2-1; D remains ambiguous. Trimming left V 1 base short and J 7 bases short, with 15 bases between. CDR3 length: 15 amino acids. Germline lookup yields CDR1 SGDLS and CDR2 YYNGEE. The CDR3: CASSVQWAQLNEQFS. CDR3 coding DNA: TGTGCCAGCAGCGTACAGTGGGCGCAACTAAATGAGCAGTTCTCC.

The chain uses TRBV10-2 and TRBJ2-7; 12 bases match TRBD1. V was pared by 10 bases and J by 7 bases, with 8 bases of the junction left unmatched. The CDR3 is 13 amino acids. Germline V gives CDR1 WSHSY, CDR2 SAAADI. The CDR3 here is CATGGQGAGEQYF. The CDR3 bases are TGCGCCACTGGGGGACAGGGGGCGGGGGAGCAGTACTTC.

The chain has TRBV6-5 and TRBJ1-1; 9 nucleotides agree with TRBD1. The CDR3 sequence is 15 residues long. Germline trimming cut 6 bases from V and 1 base from J; bases unmatched to any gene: 6. Germline V gives CDR1 MNHEY, CDR2 SVGAGI. CDR3 sequence reads: CASRGQGAGNTEAFF. The CDR3 bases are TGTGCCAGCAGGGGACAGGGCGCGGGGAACACTGAAGCTTTCTTT.

V usage is TRBV6-6 and J usage is TRBJ1-1, with TRBD1 matching over 11 bases. The CDR3 spans 15 residues. The V gene's germline CDR1 is MNHNY and CDR2 SVGAGI (reference sequence). J was trimmed by 4 bases and V by 3 bases; bases with no gene match: 4. The CDR3 DNA is TGTGCCAGCAGTTATTCCGGGACAGGGGGCACTGAAGCTTTCTTT. Translating gives CASSYSGTGGTEAFF.

The CDR3 DNA reads TGTGCCAGCAGCCGATTAAAGACATCTGAAAAACTGTTTTTT. As protein: CASSRLKTSEKLFF. V gene TRBV6-6 combines with J gene TRBJ1-4, with D unresolved. The CDR3 sequence is 14 residues long. V lost 6 bases to trimming and J lost 7 bases, with 15 bases between them. Germline-derived CDR1 and CDR2 are MNHNY and SVGAGI (reference sequence).

This clonotype was counted ten times or more. The chain couples TRBV5-5 to TRBJ2-4; D not resolved. Deletions cut 4 bases from V and 1 base from J, with 24 bases between. Germline CDR1 and CDR2: SGHKS and YYEKEE (reference sequence). This CDR3 has 19 residues. The CDR3 spells CASSQRSLEEKRAKNIQYF. CDR3 nucleotides: TGTGCCAGCAGCCAGCGAAGCTTGGAAGAGAAGAGGGCCAAAAACATTCAGTACTTC. Using reference TRBV5-5 and TRBJ2-4 for the parts outside the CDR3, the full variable domain is DAGVTQSPTHLIKTRGQQVTLRCSPISGHKSVSWYQQVLGQGPQFIFQYYEKEERGRGNFPDRFSARQFPNYSSELNVNALLLGDSALYLCASSQRSLEEKRAKNIQYFGAGTRLSVL.

Worth noting for this clonotype: At one end the junction does not follow the germline gene, possibly because of a read error. The chain links TRBV5-1 to TRBJ2-7; possibly TRBD1 or TRBD2 for D (5 bases each). Germline-derived CDR1 and CDR2 are SGHRS and YFSETQ. The CDR3 spans 15 residues. The CDR3 DNA reads as TGCGCCAGCAGCTCACGCGTTGGGGGATCCTACGAGCAGTGCTTC. Residues: CASSSRVGGSYEQCF. Drawing the rest from reference TRBV5-1 and TRBJ2-7, the complete variable domain is KAGVTQTPRYLIKTRGQQVTLSCSPISGHRSVSWYQQTPGQGLQFLFEYFSETQRNKGNFPGRFSGRQFSNSRSEMNVSTLELGDSALYLCASSSRVGGSYEQCFGPGTRLTVT.